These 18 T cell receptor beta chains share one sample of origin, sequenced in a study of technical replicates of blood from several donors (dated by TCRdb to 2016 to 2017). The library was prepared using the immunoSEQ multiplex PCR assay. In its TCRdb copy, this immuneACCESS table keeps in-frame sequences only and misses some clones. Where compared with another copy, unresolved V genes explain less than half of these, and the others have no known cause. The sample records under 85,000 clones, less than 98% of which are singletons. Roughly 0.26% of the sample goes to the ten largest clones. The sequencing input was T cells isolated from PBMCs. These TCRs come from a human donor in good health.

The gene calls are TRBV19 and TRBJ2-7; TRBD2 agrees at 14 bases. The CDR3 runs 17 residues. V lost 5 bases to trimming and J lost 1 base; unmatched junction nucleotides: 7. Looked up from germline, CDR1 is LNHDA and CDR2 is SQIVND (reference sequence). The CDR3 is CASSRLAGGSLSYEQYF. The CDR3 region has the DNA TGTGCCAGTAGTCGACTAGCGGGAGGGTCCCTTTCCTACGAGCAGTACTTC. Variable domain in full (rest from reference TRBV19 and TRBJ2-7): DGGITQSPKYLFRKEGQNVTLSCEQNLNHDAMYWYRQDPGQGLRLIYYSQIVNDFQKGDIAEGYSVSREKKESFPLTVTSAQKNPTAFYLCASSRLAGGSLSYEQYFGPGTRLTVT.

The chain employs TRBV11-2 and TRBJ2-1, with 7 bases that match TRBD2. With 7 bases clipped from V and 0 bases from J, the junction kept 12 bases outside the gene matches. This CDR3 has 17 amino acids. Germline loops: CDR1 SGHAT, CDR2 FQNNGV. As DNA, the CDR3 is TGTGCCAGCAACAGGCGGGCTAGCGGTTACTCCTACAATGAGCAGTTCTTC. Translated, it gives CASNRRASGYSYNEQFF.

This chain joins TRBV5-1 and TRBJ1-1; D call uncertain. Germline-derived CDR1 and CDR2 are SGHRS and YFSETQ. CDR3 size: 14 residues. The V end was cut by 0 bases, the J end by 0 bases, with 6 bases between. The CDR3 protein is CASSLELMNTEAFF. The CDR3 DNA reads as TGCGCCAGCAGCTTGGAGCTGATGAACACTGAAGCTTTCTTT.

CDR3: CASSLASGSQYF. CDR3 in DNA: TGTGCCAGCAGCTTAGCTAGCGGGAGCCAGTACTTC. The V gene is TRBV7-9, the J gene TRBJ2-5; 9 bases agree with TRBD2. Losses at the gene ends were 0 bases for V and 10 bases for J; bases not matched to a gene: 0. Germline V gives CDR1 SEHNR, CDR2 FQNEAQ (reference sequence). CDR3 length: 12 residues. Full variable domain (remainder filled in from reference TRBV7-9 and TRBJ2-5): DTGVSQNPRHKITKRGQNVTFRCDPISEHNRLYWYRQTLGQGPEFLTYFQNEAQLEKSRLLSDRFSAERPKGSFSTLEIQRTEQGDSAMYLCASSLASGSQYFGPGTRLLVL.

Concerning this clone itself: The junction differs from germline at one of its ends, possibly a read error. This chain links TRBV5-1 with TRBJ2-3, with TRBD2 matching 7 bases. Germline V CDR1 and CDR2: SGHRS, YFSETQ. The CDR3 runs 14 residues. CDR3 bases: TGCGCCAGCAACTTGGGGGGGGGTACAGATACGCAGTATTTT. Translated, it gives CASNLGGGTDTQYF.

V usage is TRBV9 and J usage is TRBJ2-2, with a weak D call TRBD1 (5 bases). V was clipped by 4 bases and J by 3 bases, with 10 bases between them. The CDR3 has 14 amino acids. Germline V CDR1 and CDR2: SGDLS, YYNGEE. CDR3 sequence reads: CASSLMTDTGELFF. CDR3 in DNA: TGTGCCAGCAGCCTCATGACAGACACCGGGGAGCTGTTTTTT.

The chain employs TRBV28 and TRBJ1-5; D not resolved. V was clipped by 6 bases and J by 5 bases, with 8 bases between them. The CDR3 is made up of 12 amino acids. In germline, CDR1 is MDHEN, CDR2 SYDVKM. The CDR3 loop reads CASSSSDQPQHF. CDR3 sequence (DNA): TGTGCCAGCAGCTCGTCAGATCAGCCCCAGCATTTT.

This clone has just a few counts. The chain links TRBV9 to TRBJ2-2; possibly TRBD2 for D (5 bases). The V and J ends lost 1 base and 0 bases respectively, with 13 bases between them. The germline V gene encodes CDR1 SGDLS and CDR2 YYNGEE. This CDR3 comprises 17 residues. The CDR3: CASSVRFSGANTGELFF. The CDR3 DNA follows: TGTGCCAGCAGCGTACGTTTCAGCGGAGCGAACACCGGGGAGCTGTTTTTT.

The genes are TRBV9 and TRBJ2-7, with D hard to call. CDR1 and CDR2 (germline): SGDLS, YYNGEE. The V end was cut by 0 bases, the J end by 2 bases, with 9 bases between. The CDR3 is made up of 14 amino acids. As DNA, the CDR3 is TGTGCCAGCAGCGTAGAAGTCGGTACCTACGAGCAGTACTTC. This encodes CASSVEVGTYEQYF.

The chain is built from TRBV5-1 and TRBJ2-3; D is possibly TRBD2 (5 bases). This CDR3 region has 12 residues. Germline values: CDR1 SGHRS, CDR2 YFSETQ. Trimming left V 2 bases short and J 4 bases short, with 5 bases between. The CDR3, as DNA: TGCGCCAGCAGCTTCGGGGCAGATACGCAGTATTTT. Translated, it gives CASSFGADTQYF.

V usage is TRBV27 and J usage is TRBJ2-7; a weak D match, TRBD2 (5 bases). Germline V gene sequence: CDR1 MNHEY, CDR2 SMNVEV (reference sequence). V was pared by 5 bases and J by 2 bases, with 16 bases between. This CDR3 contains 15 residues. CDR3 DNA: TGTGCCAGCAGTGTAATATCCGGGGATCCCTACGAGCAGTACTTC. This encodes CASSVISGDPYEQYF.

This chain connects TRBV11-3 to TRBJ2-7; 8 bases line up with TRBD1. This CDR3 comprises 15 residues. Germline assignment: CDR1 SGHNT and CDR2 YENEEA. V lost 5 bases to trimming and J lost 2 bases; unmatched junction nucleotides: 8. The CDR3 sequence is CASSPRQGRTYEQYF. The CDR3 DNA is TGTGCCAGCAGCCCCAGACAGGGGAGAACCTACGAGCAGTACTTC.

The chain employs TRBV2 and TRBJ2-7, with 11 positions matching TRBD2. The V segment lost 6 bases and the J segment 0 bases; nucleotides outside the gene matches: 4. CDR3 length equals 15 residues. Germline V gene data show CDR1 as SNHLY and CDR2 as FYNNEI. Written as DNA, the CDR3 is TGTGCCAGCAGAGGGGGACTAGCGGCCTCCTACGAGCAGTACTTC. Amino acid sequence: CASRGGLAASYEQYF.

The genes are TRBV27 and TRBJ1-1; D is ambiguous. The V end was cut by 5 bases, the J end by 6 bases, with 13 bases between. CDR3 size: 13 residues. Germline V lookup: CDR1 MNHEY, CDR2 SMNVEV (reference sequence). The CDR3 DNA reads TGTGCCAGCAGTACAGTGGGAGCCTCTGAAGCTTTCTTT. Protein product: CASSTVGASEAFF.

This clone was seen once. The CDR3 protein is CASSIGQGAIQETQYF. CDR3 nucleotides: TGCGCCAGCAGCATCGGACAGGGGGCGATTCAGGAGACCCAGTACTTC. The chain uses TRBV5-1 and TRBJ2-5; 11 bases line up with TRBD1. J gave up 5 bases and V 4 bases, and 10 bases lay outside the gene matches. Per the germline V gene, CDR1 is SGHRS and CDR2 is YFSETQ. The CDR3 runs 16 residues.

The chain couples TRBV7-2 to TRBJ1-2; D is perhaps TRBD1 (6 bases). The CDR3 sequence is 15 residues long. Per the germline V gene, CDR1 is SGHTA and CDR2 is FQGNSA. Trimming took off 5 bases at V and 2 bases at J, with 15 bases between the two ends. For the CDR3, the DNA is TGTGCCAGCAGCATGACAGGTTCTCCAAACTATGGCTACACCTTC. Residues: CASSMTGSPNYGYTF.

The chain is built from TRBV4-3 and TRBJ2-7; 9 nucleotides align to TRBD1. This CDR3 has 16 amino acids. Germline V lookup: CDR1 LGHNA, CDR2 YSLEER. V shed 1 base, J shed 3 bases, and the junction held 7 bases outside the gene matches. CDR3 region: CASSQASGTGSYEQYF. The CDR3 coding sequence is TGCGCCAGCAGCCAAGCCTCCGGGACAGGGAGCTACGAGCAGTACTTC.

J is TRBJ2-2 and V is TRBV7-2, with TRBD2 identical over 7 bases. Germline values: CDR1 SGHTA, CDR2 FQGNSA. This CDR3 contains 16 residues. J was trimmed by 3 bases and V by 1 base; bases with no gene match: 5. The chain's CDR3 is CASSLEGTIYTGELFF. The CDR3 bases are TGTGCCAGCAGCTTAGAGGGGACTATATACACCGGGGAGCTGTTTTTT.